The 20 T cell receptor beta chains below come from one sample, sequenced in a study of blood T cells in healthy people across ages. A J-beta primer mix and a sample-barcoded 5' primer were used in a second PCR of roughly 6 to 11 cycles. TCRdb independently ran MiXCR on the 5' RACE reads; one entry per CDR3 protein. Among about 1.6 million distinct CDR3 sequences listed, roughly 32% were seen once. The specimen sequenced was blood. All receptors derive from a woman in her twenties or thirties in good health.

V gene TRBV12-3 or TRBV12-4 combines with J gene TRBJ2-4, with 8 bases identical to TRBD2. This CDR3 contains 15 residues. V gave up 3 bases and J gave up 3 bases; unmatched junction bases: 4. Written as DNA, the CDR3 is TGTGCCAGCAGTTTCCAAGCGGGAGTCAAAAACATTCAGTACTTC. This sequence encodes CASSFQAGVKNIQYF.

The chain recombines TRBV20-1 with TRBJ2-3; the D is unclear. The ends were cut back, 3 bases at V and 2 bases at J, with 6 bases in the middle. The CDR3 has 12 amino acids. Germline V gene lookup returns CDR1 DFQATT and CDR2 SNEGSKA (reference sequence). The CDR3 sequence: CSASSPTDTQYF. The CDR3 coding sequence is TGCAGTGCTAGTAGTCCCACAGATACGCAGTATTTT.

The V gene is TRBV28, the J gene TRBJ2-3; TRBD2 matches 7 bases. The J segment lost 4 bases and the V segment lost 7 bases, leaving 5 bases of the junction unmatched. In germline, CDR1 is MDHEN, CDR2 SYDVKM. The CDR3 totals 13 residues. The CDR3: CASNPAGADTQYF. The CDR3 nucleotides are TGTGCCAGCAACCCGGCGGGGGCAGATACGCAGTATTTT.

This clonotype was observed a few times. The rearrangement joins TRBV12-3 or TRBV12-4 to TRBJ2-5, with TRBD2 matching over 13 bases. Germline trimming cut 7 bases from V and 2 bases from J; bases unmatched to any gene: 7. The CDR3 runs to 16 residues. The CDR3 nucleotides read TGTGCCAGCAACACTGGACTAGCGGGAGAACAAGAGACCCAGTACTTC. Translating it yields CASNTGLAGEQETQYF.

The chain couples TRBV2 to TRBJ1-2; D not resolved. V lost 9 bases and J 4 bases, leaving 12 bases between the germline ends. Germline V gene data show CDR1 as SNHLY and CDR2 as FYNNEI. CDR3 length equals 12 residues. The DNA for the CDR3 is TGTGCCAGAGTCCGGGAGACCTATGGCTACACCTTC. It translates to CARVRETYGYTF.

This clonotype was counted many times. V and J are TRBV7-3 and TRBJ2-7; the D is unclear. V lost 4 bases and J 3 bases, leaving 13 bases between the germline ends. The germline CDR1 and CDR2 sequences are SGHTA and FQGTGA. CDR3 size: 14 residues. The CDR3 DNA follows: TGTGCCAGCAGCTCCCCCCCACCCTACTACGAGCAGTACTTC. This sequence encodes CASSSPPPYYEQYF.

This clonotype was detected only a few times. This chain connects TRBV7-9 to TRBJ1-1; no firm D call. The V and J ends lost 1 base and 1 base respectively, with 7 bases between them. The CDR3 is 14 amino acids. The V gene's germline CDR1 is SEHNR and CDR2 FQNEAQ (reference sequence). CDR3 residues: CASSLVEGNTEAFF. The CDR3 DNA reads TGTGCCAGCAGCTTAGTTGAGGGGAACACTGAAGCTTTCTTT. The complete variable domain, with remaining parts taken from reference TRBV7-9 and TRBJ1-1, reads DTGVSQNPRHKITKRGQNVTFRCDPISEHNRLYWYRQTLGQGPEFLTYFQNEAQLEKSRLLSDRFSAERPKGSFSTLEIQRTEQGDSAMYLCASSLVEGNTEAFFGQGTRLTVV.

The chain has TRBV6-2 or TRBV6-3 and TRBJ2-3, with D possibly matching TRBD2 (6 bases). From germline, CDR1 is MNHEY and CDR2 SVGEGT. The V gene lost 6 bases and the J gene lost 2 bases, with 15 bases spanning the gap. This CDR3 has 15 amino acids. CDR3 protein: CASSDHGEVTDTQYF. For the CDR3, the DNA is TGTGCCAGCAGCGACCACGGGGAGGTCACAGATACGCAGTATTTT.

A few counts support this clonotype. The chain employs TRBV13 and TRBJ2-1; tentative D call: TRBD1 (5 bases). This CDR3 region has 14 residues. V was shortened by 0 bases and J by 8 bases, with 11 bases between the two germline ends. Germline CDR1 reads PRHDT; CDR2 reads FYEKMQ (reference sequence). For the CDR3, the DNA is TGTGCCAGCAGCTTAGGGGGCAGGGTCGATGAGCAGTTCTTC. It specifies CASSLGGRVDEQFF.

This rearrangement joins TRBV12-3 or TRBV12-4 to TRBJ2-1, with TRBD2 matching 9 bases. Trimming cost V 2 bases and J 8 bases; bases outside gene matches: 10. The CDR3 length is 16 residues. In DNA form, the CDR3 reads TGTGCCAGCAGTTTAACGCTAGCGGGGCCCGGGGATGAGCAGTTCTTC. It codes for CASSLTLAGPGDEQFF.

The sample holds one count of this clonotype. An end of the junction differs from the germline gene, which may be a read error. The chain is built from TRBV20-1 and TRBJ2-5; D may be TRBD2 (6 bases). The germline V gene encodes CDR1 DFQATT and CDR2 SNEGSKA (reference sequence). CDR3 length: 16 residues. The CDR3 region has the DNA TGCAGTGCTAGAACCCTTCTAGCGTACGTCCAAGAGACCCGGTACTTC. Encoded protein: CSARTLLAYVQETRYF.

This clonotype has just a few counts. The chain employs TRBV6-6 and TRBJ2-7, with 9 bases fitting TRBD1. Per the germline V gene, CDR1 is MNHNY and CDR2 is SVGAGI (reference sequence). V lost 6 bases to trimming and J lost 6 bases; unmatched junction nucleotides: 15. The CDR3 runs 16 residues. The CDR3 reads CASSSEQGAVSGEQYF. DNA of the CDR3: TGTGCCAGCAGCTCGGAACAGGGGGCAGTTTCGGGCGAGCAGTACTTC.

This clonotype occurred a few times. The chain links TRBV20-1 to TRBJ2-7, with TRBD2 as a possible D gene (6 bases). The length of the CDR3 is 16 residues. V gave up 5 bases and J gave up 5 bases, with 25 bases separating them. Germline V gene data show CDR1 as DFQATT and CDR2 as SNEGSKA (reference sequence). The CDR3 DNA is TGCAGTGCTCCCCCCCTAGATTTTGCTAGCGCCCACGAGCAGTACTTC. This translates into CSAPPLDFASAHEQYF.

This clonotype turned up a few times. The chain links TRBV10-1 to TRBJ1-1; TRBD1 matches 8 bases. Trimming cost V 2 bases and J 2 bases; bases outside gene matches: 4. Germline values: CDR1 WNHNN, CDR2 SYGVQD (reference sequence). The CDR3 length is 15 residues. The CDR3 reads CASSEGGQANTEAFF. CDR3 bases: TGCGCCAGCAGTGAGGGGGGACAGGCCAACACTGAAGCTTTCTTT.

This clonotype was observed a few times. This sequence joins TRBV4-1 and TRBJ2-2; 11 nucleotides match TRBD2. The J segment lost 7 bases and the V segment lost 4 bases, leaving 11 bases of the junction unmatched. Germline V gives CDR1 MGHRA, CDR2 YSYEKL. The CDR3 length is 17 residues. The CDR3 DNA is TGCGCCAGCAGCCCATTTAATAGCGGGGGGGCCTACGGGGAGCTGTTTTTT. Its translation is CASSPFNSGGAYGELFF.

This clonotype was observed many times. The chain links TRBV4-1 to TRBJ2-3; tentatively, D is TRBD1 or TRBD2 (6 bases each). CDR3 length: 18 amino acids. Trimming shortened V by 1 base and J by 2 bases, and 19 bases separated the two germline ends. The germline V gene has CDR1 MGHRA and CDR2 YSYEKL. The CDR3 sequence: CASSQVRGADRDTDTQYF. The CDR3 DNA sequence: TGCGCCAGCAGCCAAGTGAGGGGGGCGGACAGAGACACAGATACGCAGTATTTT.

V gene TRBV11-2 combines with J gene TRBJ2-5, with TRBD2 matching over 8 bases. The CDR3 sequence is 16 residues long. Trimming removed 5 bases from V and 2 bases from J; junction bases left unmatched: 10. Germline CDR1 SGHAT, CDR2 FQNNGV. The CDR3 DNA sequence: TGTGCCAGCAGCACGGGACTAGTGGGGCCTCAAGAGACCCAGTACTTC. Translation gives CASSTGLVGPQETQYF. Full variable domain (remainder filled in from reference TRBV11-2 and TRBJ2-5): EAGVAQSPRYKIIEKRQSVAFWCNPISGHATLYWYQQILGQGPKLLIQFQNNGVVDDSQLPKDRFSAERLKGVDSTLKIQPAKLEDSAVYLCASSTGLVGPQETQYFGPGTRLLVL.

This chain connects TRBV28 to TRBJ2-3; TRBD1 aligns across 9 bases. CDR3 length equals 17 residues. Germline V CDR1 and CDR2: MDHEN, SYDVKM. With V trimmed by 6 bases and J by 4 bases, 14 bases remained unmatched. CDR3 bases: TGTGCCAGCAGCTCAGTTCTTCCACAGGGGGCGGCAGATACGCAGTATTTT. Protein: CASSSVLPQGAADTQYF.

A few counts support this clonotype. The chain carries TRBV20-1 and TRBJ2-7; D is undetermined. Germline V gene lookup returns CDR1 DFQATT and CDR2 SNEGSKA (reference sequence). V shed 1 base and J shed 2 bases, with 9 bases lying between them. The CDR3 is 13 amino acids. The CDR3 reads CSARGHDPYEQYF. The CDR3 DNA reads as TGCAGTGCTAGAGGCCACGACCCCTACGAGCAGTACTTC.

This clonotype was detected only a few times. The CDR3 coding sequence is TGTGCCAGCAGCTTACCCAGGACTCCCCACACGCAGTATTTT. Protein product: CASSLPRTPHTQYF. This chain connects TRBV11-2 to TRBJ2-3; perhaps TRBD2 as D (5 bases). Germline assignment: CDR1 SGHAT and CDR2 FQNNGV. This CDR3 comprises 14 residues. V lost 2 bases and J lost 9, with 15 bases in between.